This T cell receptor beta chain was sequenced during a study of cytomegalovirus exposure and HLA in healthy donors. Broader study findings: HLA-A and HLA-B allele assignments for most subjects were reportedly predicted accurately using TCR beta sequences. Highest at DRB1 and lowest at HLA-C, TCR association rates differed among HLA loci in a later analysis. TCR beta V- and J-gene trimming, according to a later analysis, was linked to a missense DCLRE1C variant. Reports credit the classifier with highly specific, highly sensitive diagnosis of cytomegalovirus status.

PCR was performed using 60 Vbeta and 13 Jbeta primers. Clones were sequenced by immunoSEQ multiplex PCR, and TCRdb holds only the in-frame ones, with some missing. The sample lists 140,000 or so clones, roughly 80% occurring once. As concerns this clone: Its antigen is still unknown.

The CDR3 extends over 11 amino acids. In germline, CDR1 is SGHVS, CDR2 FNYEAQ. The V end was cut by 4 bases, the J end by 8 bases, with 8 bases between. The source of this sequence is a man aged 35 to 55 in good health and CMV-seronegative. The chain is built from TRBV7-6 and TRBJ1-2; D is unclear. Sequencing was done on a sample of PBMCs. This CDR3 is CASSSGGGYTF. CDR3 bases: TGTGCCAGCAGCTCCGGCGGCGGCTACACCTTC.